The present entry profiles one T cell receptor beta chain with its context. This sample was taken from a study of CD8 T cells in Susac syndrome. RNA totalling roughly 0.45 to 1 ug underwent reverse transcription with random hexamers. A multiplex approach, immunoSEQ multiplex PCR, amplified TCR beta CDR3 across 54 Vbeta and 13 Jbeta. TCRdb independently ran MiXCR on the immunoSEQ multiplex PCR reads; one entry per CDR3 protein. The profile shows approximately 120,000 distinct CDR3 sequences, about 90% of them singletons. The CDR3 consists of 17 residues. V was cut by 2 bases and J by 2 bases, with 19 bases left in between. The germline V gene encodes CDR1 MNHEY and CDR2 SVGAGI.

This TCR came from a human donor with multiple sclerosis. Sequenced: CD8+ T cells from PBMCs. The gene calls are TRBV6-5 and TRBJ2-7, with a weak D call TRBD2 (5 bases). CDR3 in amino acids: CASSYGPPGGSPYEQYF. The CDR3 DNA sequence: TGTGCCAGCAGTTACGGGCCCCCTGGCGGGTCCCCCTACGAGCAGTACTTC.